The sequence of this T cell receptor beta chain was determined in a study of blood T cell repertoires in COVID-19. Study-wide background: Some COVID-19 samples were acute and others convalescent; all came from the United States, Italy and Spain. T cells, B-cell-depleted T cells, or PBMCs provided the cDNA or gDNA that served as material.

Original handling: Estimation of nucleated cell counts was performed using reference gene primer amplification. Profiling relied on immunoSEQ multiplex PCR, and the TCRdb table lists in-frame clones only, not all of them. For V, J and clone size, that table is used; D and trimming come from the DNA. The sample carries some 57,000 clones, around 88% recorded once. This CDR3 is 16 amino acids long. V dropped 4 bases and J dropped 5; count of bases not matched to a gene: 9. CDR1 and CDR2 from the germline V gene are SGHDN and FVKESK. Specimen: peripheral blood. The source is a woman older than 75 with acute or convalescent COVID-19. The rearrangement links TRBV14 to TRBJ2-7, with TRBD1 identical over 12 bases. CDR3 protein: CASSPLGTGGIHEQYF. In DNA, the CDR3 is TGTGCCAGCAGCCCACTCGGGACAGGGGGCATTCACGAGCAGTACTTC.